This T cell receptor beta chain was retrieved from a study of identical twins. Study-level results: Within monozygotic twins, out-of-frame TCR alpha sharing was underestimated by the models. For zero-insertion analyses, partial confounding could come from invariant MAIT and iNKT cells. Some out-of-frame alpha sequences were shared by twins, and these showed excess low generation probability.

Note on this clonotype: The target antigen is unknown.

A universal primer site came from template switching; cDNA carried unique molecular identifiers. From the 5' RACE reads, TCRdb called clonotypes with MiXCR, one entry per CDR3 protein. The sample consists of 500,000 to 650,000 distinct CDR3 sequences, about 7.1% of them appearing once. The CDR3 is 18 amino acids. Germline loops: CDR1 SGHAT, CDR2 FQDESV (reference sequence). The junction had 5 bases not matched to a gene; V was cut back by 0 bases and J by 2 bases. The data also belong to a second study, concerning yellow fever vaccine responses in identical twins.

V and J are TRBV11-1 and TRBJ2-2, with 11 bases aligning to TRBD2. Sequencing was carried out using PBMCs. The sequence came from a woman aged 18-35 years in good health. In DNA, the CDR3 is TGTGCCAGCAGCTTAGCGTCTAGCGGGAGGACAAACACCGGGGAGCTGTTTTTT. Encoded protein: CASSLASSGRTNTGELFF.